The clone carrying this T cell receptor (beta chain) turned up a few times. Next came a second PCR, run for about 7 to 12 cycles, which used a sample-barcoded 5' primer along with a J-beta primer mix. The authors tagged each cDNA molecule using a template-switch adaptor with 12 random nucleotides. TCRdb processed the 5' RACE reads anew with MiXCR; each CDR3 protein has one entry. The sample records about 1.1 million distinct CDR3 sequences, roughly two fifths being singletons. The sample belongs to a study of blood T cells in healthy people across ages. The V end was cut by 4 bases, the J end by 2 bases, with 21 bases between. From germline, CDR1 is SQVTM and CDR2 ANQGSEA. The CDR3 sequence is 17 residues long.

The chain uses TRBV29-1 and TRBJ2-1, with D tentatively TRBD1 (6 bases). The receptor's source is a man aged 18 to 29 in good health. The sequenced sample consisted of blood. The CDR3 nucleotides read TGCAGCGTTGTAAAGAGGAATAAGGACAGAGCCTACAATGAGCAGTTCTTC. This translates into CSVVKRNKDRAYNEQFF.